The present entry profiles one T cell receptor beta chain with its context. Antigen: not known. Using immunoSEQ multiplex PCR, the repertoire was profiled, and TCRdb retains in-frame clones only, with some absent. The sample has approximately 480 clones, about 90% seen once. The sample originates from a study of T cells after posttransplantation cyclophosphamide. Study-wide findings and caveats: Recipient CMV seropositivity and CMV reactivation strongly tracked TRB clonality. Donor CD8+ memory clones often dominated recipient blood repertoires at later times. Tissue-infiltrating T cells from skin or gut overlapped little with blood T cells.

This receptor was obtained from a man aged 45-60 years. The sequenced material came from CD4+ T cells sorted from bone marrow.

CDR3 region: CASSSSNTEAFF. CDR3 nucleotides: TGTGCCAGCAGCTCCTCGAACACTGAAGCTTTCTTT. This chain connects TRBV7-2 to TRBJ1-1; unclear D gene. This CDR3 contains 12 residues. V dropped 4 bases and J dropped 1 base, with 4 bases sitting between them. CDR1 and CDR2 (germline): SGHTA, FQGNSA. The full variable domain, with the rest looked up from reference TRBV7-2 and TRBJ1-1, is GAGVSQSPSNKVTEKGKDVELRCDPISGHTALYWYRQSLGQGLEFLIYFQGNSAPDKSGLPSDRFSAERTGGSVSTLTIQRTQQEDSAVYLCASSSSNTEAFFGQGTRLTVV.